The next 15 T cell receptor beta chains were all read from a single sample in a study of shared clonotypes between healthy human individuals. Data came from immunoSEQ multiplex PCR; TCRdb stores just in-frame clones and leaves some out. This table has 500,000 or so clones, 90% to 97% appearing once. Material for sequencing was naive CD4+ T cells sorted from blood. Subset: CD45RA+ positively selected. These receptors originate from a woman younger than 45 in good health.

V gene TRBV7-9 combines with J gene TRBJ2-7; D is ambiguous. Trimming left V 1 base short and J 1 base short, with 17 bases between. Looked up from germline, CDR1 is SEHNR and CDR2 is FQNEAQ (reference sequence). This CDR3 has 17 residues. CDR3 sequence reads: CASSLGARRRWSYEQYF. In DNA form, the CDR3 reads TGTGCCAGCAGCTTAGGGGCCCGCCGGCGGTGGTCCTACGAGCAGTACTTC.

This chain connects TRBV4-1 to TRBJ1-4; no reliable D call. V was trimmed by 1 base and J by 4 bases, leaving 10 bases between them. In germline, CDR1 is MGHRA, CDR2 YSYEKL. CDR3 length equals 15 residues. Here the CDR3 reads CASSQGPSLNEKLFF. The CDR3 DNA follows: TGCGCCAGCAGCCAAGGGCCTTCCCTTAATGAAAAACTGTTTTTT.

This chain joins TRBV15 and TRBJ1-1; 7 nucleotides match TRBD1. The V gene end was trimmed by 3 bases and the J gene end by 5 bases; junction bases not matched to a gene: 9. CDR1 LNHNV and CDR2 YYDKDF come from the germline V gene (reference sequence). The CDR3 extends over 15 amino acids. The CDR3 bases are TGTGCCACCAGCAGCTACCAGGGGGAGGATACTGAAGCTTTCTTT. Protein: CATSSYQGEDTEAFF.

The V and J genes are TRBV15 and TRBJ2-7; perhaps TRBD2 as D (5 bases). V lost 4 bases and J 5 bases, leaving 15 bases between the germline ends. Germline lookup yields CDR1 LNHNV and CDR2 YYDKDF (reference sequence). The CDR3 covers 14 residues. As DNA, the CDR3 is TGTGCCACCAGCACCAGGTCGGGGAGTGACGAGCAGTACTTC. The encoded protein is CATSTRSGSDEQYF.

The rearrangement uses TRBV5-4 and TRBJ2-1; 9 bases are shared with TRBD2. J was trimmed by 2 bases and V by 0 bases; bases with no gene match: 3. Germline V lookup: CDR1 SGHNT, CDR2 YYREEE (reference sequence). CDR3 length: 16 amino acids. The CDR3 sequence is CASSLGGTSPYNEQFF. CDR3 coding DNA: TGTGCCAGCAGCTTGGGTGGGACTAGCCCCTACAATGAGCAGTTCTTC.

The chain employs TRBV7-2 and TRBJ2-7; D remains ambiguous. The germline V and J ends were trimmed by 0 bases and 0 bases, with 12 bases remaining between them. CDR1 is SGHTA, CDR2 FQGNSA, per germline. This CDR3 is built from 16 residues. The CDR3 DNA follows: TGTGCCAGCAGCTTAGCCGCGACATTTAGCTCCTACGAGCAGTACTTC. This codes for CASSLAATFSSYEQYF.

The gene calls are TRBV18 and TRBJ1-3; D is uncertain. The CDR3 covers 16 residues. Looked up from germline, CDR1 is KGHSH and CDR2 is LQKENI. The V end lost 3 bases, the J end lost 0 bases, and 12 bases lay between the germline ends. Here the CDR3 DNA reads TGTGCCAGCTCACCCCGGACGGCAGTCTCTGGAAACACCATATATTTT. Encoded protein: CASSPRTAVSGNTIYF. Drawing the rest from reference TRBV18 and TRBJ1-3, the complete variable domain is NAGVMQNPRHLVRRRGQEARLRCSPMKGHSHVYWYRQLPEEGLKFMVYLQKENIIDESGMPKERFSAEFPKEGPSILRIQQVVRGDSAAYFCASSPRTAVSGNTIYFGEGSWLTVV.

The CDR3 DNA is TGTGCCAGCAGTGAACCGGGGTTGAACACTGAAGCTTTCTTT. It yields the protein CASSEPGLNTEAFF. The chain carries TRBV6-1 and TRBJ1-1; D unresolved. Germline V gene lookup returns CDR1 MNHNS and CDR2 SASEGT. Between the trimmed V and J ends, which lost 2 bases and 0 bases, there was a span of 7 bases. The CDR3 is 14 residues long.

The table lists this clone with a count of one. This chain uses TRBV4-1 with TRBJ2-7, with 8 positions matching TRBD2. The CDR3 consists of 15 residues. After removal of 4 bases from V and 0 bases from J, the junction contained 5 bases not matched to a gene. CDR1 MGHRA and CDR2 YSYEKL come from the germline V gene. CDR3 DNA sequence: TGCGCCAGCAGCCTCACAAGCGGGAGCTCCTACGAGCAGTACTTC. As protein: CASSLTSGSSYEQYF.

The chain employs TRBV14 and TRBJ2-7, with unresolved D. Trimming stripped 1 base from V and 3 bases from J, with 13 bases between. The CDR3 consists of 15 residues. The germline CDR1 and CDR2 sequences are SGHDN and FVKESK. For the CDR3, the DNA is TGTGCCAGCAGCCAAGTATACGCCCGCTTCTACGAGCAGTACTTC. It is translated as CASSQVYARFYEQYF.

V gene TRBV4-2 combines with J gene TRBJ2-7; 11 bases align to TRBD2. CDR1 is LGHNA and CDR2 is YNFKEQ in the germline V gene. This CDR3 has 15 amino acids. V was clipped by 5 bases and J by 3 bases; unmatched bases: 6. The CDR3 DNA follows: TGTGCCAGCAGCTCGGGGACTAGCGGCCTCTACGAGCAGTACTTC. It specifies CASSSGTSGLYEQYF.

The J gene is TRBJ2-7, the V gene TRBV7-6, with D possibly being TRBD1 (5 bases). The ends were cut back, 5 bases at V and 0 bases at J, with 8 bases in the middle. Per the germline V gene, CDR1 is SGHVS and CDR2 is FNYEAQ. CDR3 length: 13 residues. The CDR3 region has the DNA TGTGCCAGCAGCCGAGACAGCTCCTACGAGCAGTACTTC. Protein product: CASSRDSSYEQYF.

This chain joins TRBV6-5 and TRBJ2-3; no clear D gene. The germline gives CDR1 MNHEY, CDR2 SVGAGI. This CDR3 has 13 amino acids. V shed 8 bases and J shed 3 bases, with 12 bases lying between them. CDR3 sequence reads: CASGLISTDTQYF. Here the CDR3 DNA reads TGTGCCAGCGGCCTAATATCTACAGATACGCAGTATTTT.

This clone came up once. V gene TRBV18 combines with J gene TRBJ2-3; possibly TRBD1 for D (6 bases). This CDR3 spans 17 amino acids. With 3 bases removed from V and 1 base from J, the gap between germline ends came to 17 bases. The germline CDR1 and CDR2 sequences are KGHSH and LQKENI. The CDR3 bases are TGTGCCAGCTCACCTCTTGTGGCGGCAGGGGGCACAGATACGCAGTATTTT. Its translation: CASSPLVAAGGTDTQYF. Together with reference TRBV18 and TRBJ2-3, the CDR3 gives the full variable domain: NAGVMQNPRHLVRRRGQEARLRCSPMKGHSHVYWYRQLPEEGLKFMVYLQKENIIDESGMPKERFSAEFPKEGPSILRIQQVVRGDSAAYFCASSPLVAAGGTDTQYFGPGTRLTVL.

The chain carries TRBV28 and TRBJ1-1; no clear D. The V gene lost 3 bases and the J gene lost 4 bases, with 12 bases spanning the gap. Looked up from germline, CDR1 is MDHEN and CDR2 is SYDVKM. CDR3 length equals 14 residues. CDR3 DNA sequence: TGTGCCAGCAGTTTTGGAGGCGTCGGCACTGAAGCTTTCTTT. Protein: CASSFGGVGTEAFF.